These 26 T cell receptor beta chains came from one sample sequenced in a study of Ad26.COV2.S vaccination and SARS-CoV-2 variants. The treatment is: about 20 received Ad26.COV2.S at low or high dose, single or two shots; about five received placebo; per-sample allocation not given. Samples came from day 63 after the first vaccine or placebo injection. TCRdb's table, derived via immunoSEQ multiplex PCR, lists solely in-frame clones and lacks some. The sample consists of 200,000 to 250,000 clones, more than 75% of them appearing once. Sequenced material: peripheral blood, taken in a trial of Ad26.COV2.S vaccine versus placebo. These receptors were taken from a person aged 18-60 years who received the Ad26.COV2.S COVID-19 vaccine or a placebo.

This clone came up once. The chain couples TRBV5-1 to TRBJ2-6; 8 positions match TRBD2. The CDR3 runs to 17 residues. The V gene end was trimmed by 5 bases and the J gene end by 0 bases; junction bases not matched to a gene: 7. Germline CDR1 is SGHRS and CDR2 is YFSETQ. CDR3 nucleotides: TGCGCCAGCAGGTCACTAGCGGTGGACTCTGGGGCCAACGTCCTGACTTTC. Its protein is CASRSLAVDSGANVLTF. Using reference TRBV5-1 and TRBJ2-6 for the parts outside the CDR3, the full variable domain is KAGVTQTPRYLIKTRGQQVTLSCSPISGHRSVSWYQQTPGQGLQFLFEYFSETQRNKGNFPGRFSGRQFSNSRSEMNVSTLELGDSALYLCASRSLAVDSGANVLTFGAGSRLTVL.

The CDR3 sequence: CASSLHRGLAGMGEQFF. DNA for the CDR3: TGTGCCAGCAGTCTCCATCGGGGACTAGCGGGAATGGGTGAGCAGTTCTTC. V usage is TRBV6-2 or TRBV6-3 and J usage is TRBJ2-1; TRBD2 aligns across 13 bases. Trimming at V came to 5 bases and at J to 9 bases, leaving 13 bases not matched to a gene. The CDR3 sequence is 17 residues long. Germline CDR1 and CDR2: MNHEY and SVGEGT.

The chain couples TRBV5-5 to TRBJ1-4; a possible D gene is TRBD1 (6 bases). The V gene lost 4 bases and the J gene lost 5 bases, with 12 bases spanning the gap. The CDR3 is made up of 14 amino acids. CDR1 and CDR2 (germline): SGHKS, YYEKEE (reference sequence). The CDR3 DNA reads TGTGCCAGCAGCGGGGGACACACCAATGAAAAACTGTTTTTT. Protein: CASSGGHTNEKLFF.

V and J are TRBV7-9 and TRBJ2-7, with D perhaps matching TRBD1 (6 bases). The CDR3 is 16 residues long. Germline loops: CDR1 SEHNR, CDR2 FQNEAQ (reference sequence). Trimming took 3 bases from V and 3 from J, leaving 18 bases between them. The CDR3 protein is CASSFYPRQGIYEQYF. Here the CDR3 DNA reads TGTGCCAGCAGCTTTTACCCCCGGCAGGGGATCTACGAGCAGTACTTC.

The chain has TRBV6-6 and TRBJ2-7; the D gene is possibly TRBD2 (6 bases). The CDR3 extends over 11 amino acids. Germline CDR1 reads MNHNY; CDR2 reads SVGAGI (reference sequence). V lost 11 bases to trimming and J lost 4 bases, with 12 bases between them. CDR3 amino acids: CAAGLLYEQYF. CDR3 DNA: TGTGCCGCGGGACTGTTATACGAGCAGTACTTC.

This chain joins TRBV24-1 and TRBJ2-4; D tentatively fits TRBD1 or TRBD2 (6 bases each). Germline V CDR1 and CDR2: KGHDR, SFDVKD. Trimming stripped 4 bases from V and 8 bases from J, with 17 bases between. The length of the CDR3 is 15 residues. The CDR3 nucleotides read TGTGCCACCAGTGAGACCCATTCGGGGGCAGACATTCAGTACTTC. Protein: CATSETHSGADIQYF.

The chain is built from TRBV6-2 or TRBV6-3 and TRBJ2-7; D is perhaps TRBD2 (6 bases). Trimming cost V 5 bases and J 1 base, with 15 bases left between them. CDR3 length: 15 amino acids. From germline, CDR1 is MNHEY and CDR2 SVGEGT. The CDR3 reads CASSPPLAGSYEQYF. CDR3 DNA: TGTGCCAGCAGTCCCCCCCTGGCGGGATCCTACGAGCAGTACTTC.

The CDR3 spells CASSVTTSGGELFF. CDR3 sequence (DNA): TGTGCCAGCAGCGTTACTACGAGCGGCGGGGAGCTGTTTTTT. The rearrangement uses TRBV9 and TRBJ2-2; D is possibly TRBD2 (5 bases). Deletions cut 2 bases from V and 7 bases from J, with 12 bases between. This CDR3 region has 14 residues. The germline V gene has CDR1 SGDLS and CDR2 YYNGEE.

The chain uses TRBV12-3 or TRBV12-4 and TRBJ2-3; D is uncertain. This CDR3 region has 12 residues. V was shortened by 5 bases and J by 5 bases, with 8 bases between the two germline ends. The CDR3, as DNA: TGTGCCAGCAGTCCATCTAGAGATACGCAGTATTTT. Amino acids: CASSPSRDTQYF.

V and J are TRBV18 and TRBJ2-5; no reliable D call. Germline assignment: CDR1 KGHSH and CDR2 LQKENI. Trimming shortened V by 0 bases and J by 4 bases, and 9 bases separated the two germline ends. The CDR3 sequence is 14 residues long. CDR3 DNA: TGTGCCAGCTCACCACCCTCAGTGGTAGAGACCCAGTACTTC. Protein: CASSPPSVVETQYF.

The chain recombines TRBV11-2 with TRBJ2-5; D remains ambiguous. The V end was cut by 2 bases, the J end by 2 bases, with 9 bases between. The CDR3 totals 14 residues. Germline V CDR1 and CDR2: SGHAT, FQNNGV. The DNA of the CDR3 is TGTGCCAGCAGCTTATTGGGGATACAAGAGACCCAGTACTTC. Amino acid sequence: CASSLLGIQETQYF.

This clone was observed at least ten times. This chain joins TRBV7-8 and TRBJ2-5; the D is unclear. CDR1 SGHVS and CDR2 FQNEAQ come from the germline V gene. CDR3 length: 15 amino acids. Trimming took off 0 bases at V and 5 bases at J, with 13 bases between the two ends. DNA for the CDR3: TGTGCCAGCAGCTTAGCCGAGACCTCAATCGAGACCCAGTACTTC. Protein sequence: CASSLAETSIETQYF.

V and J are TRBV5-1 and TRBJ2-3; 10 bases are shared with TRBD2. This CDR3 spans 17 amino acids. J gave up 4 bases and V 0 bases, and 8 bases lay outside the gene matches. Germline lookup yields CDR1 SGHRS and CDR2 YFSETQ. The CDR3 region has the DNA TGCGCCAGCAGCTTGGTTTCATGGACTAGCGGCGCAGATACGCAGTATTTT. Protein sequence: CASSLVSWTSGADTQYF. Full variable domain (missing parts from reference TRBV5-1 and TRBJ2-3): KAGVTQTPRYLIKTRGQQVTLSCSPISGHRSVSWYQQTPGQGLQFLFEYFSETQRNKGNFPGRFSGRQFSNSRSEMNVSTLELGDSALYLCASSLVSWTSGADTQYFGPGTRLTVL.

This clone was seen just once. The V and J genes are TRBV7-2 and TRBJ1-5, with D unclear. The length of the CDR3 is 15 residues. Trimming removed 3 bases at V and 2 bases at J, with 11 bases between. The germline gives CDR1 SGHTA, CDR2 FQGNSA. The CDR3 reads CASSFGQVGNQPQHF. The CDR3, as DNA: TGTGCCAGCAGCTTCGGCCAGGTTGGCAATCAGCCCCAGCATTTT.

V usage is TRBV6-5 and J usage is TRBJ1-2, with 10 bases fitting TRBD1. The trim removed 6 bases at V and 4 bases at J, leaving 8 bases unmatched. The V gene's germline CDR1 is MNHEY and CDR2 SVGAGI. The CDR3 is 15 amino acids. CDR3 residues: CASRGTGDASYGYTF. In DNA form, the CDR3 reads TGTGCCAGCAGAGGGACAGGGGACGCCTCCTATGGCTACACCTTC.

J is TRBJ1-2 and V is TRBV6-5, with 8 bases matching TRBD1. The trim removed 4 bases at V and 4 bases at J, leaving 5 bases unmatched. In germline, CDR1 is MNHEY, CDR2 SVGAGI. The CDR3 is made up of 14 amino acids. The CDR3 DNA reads TGTGCCAGCAGTTGGGACAGGAGTCCCTATGGCTACACCTTC. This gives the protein CASSWDRSPYGYTF.

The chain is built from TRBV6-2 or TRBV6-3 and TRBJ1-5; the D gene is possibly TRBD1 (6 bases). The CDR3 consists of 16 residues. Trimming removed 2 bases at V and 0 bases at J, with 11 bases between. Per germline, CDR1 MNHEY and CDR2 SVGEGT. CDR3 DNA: TGTGCCAGCAGTTACGGGGACAATTATAGCAATCAGCCCCAGCATTTT. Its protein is CASSYGDNYSNQPQHF.

The CDR3 nucleotides are TGTGCCAGCAGCTTGGGACAGGGTATCTATGGCTACACCTTC. It encodes CASSLGQGIYGYTF. The rearrangement links TRBV5-6 to TRBJ1-2, with TRBD1 matching over 7 bases. Germline V gives CDR1 SGHDT, CDR2 YYEEEE. J gave up 4 bases and V 0 bases, and 3 bases lay outside the gene matches. CDR3 length equals 14 residues.

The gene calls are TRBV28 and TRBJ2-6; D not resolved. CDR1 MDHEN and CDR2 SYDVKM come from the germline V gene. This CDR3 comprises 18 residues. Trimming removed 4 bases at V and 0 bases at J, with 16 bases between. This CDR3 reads CASSSFFDGSSGANVLTF. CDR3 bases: TGTGCCAGCAGTTCCTTCTTCGACGGTAGCTCTGGGGCCAACGTCCTGACTTTC.

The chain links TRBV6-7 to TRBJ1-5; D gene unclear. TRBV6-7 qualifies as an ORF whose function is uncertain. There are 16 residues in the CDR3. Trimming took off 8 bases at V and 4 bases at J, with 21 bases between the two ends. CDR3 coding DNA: TGTGCCAGCGTGCGCGGGATTCAAAAGTCGAATCAGCCCCAGCATTTT. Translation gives CASVRGIQKSNQPQHF.

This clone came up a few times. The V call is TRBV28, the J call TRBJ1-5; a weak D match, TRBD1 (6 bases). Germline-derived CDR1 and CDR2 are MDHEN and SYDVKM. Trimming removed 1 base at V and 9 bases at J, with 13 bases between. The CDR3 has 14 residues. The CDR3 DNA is TGTGCCAGCAGTTTATTAGGGGGTCCAAGGCCCCAGCATTTT. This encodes CASSLLGGPRPQHF.

The CDR3 sequence is CASSLVGTNEKLFF. Here the CDR3 DNA reads TGTGCCAGCAGTTTGGTGGGGACTAATGAAAAACTGTTTTTT. V is TRBV27 and J is TRBJ1-4, with D hard to call. Germline CDR1 MNHEY, CDR2 SMNVEV (reference sequence). The CDR3 runs to 14 residues. V shed 3 bases and J shed 2 bases, with 7 bases lying between them.

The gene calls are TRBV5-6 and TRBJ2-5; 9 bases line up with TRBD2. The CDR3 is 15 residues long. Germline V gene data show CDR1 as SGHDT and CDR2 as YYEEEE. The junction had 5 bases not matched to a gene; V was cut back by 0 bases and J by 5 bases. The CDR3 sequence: CASSLVLAGRETQYF. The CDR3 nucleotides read TGTGCCAGCAGCTTGGTTCTAGCGGGAAGGGAGACCCAGTACTTC.

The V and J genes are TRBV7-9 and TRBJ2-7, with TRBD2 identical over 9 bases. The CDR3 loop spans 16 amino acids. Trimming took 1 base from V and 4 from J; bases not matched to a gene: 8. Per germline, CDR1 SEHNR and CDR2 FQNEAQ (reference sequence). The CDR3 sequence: CASSLEPSGNKYEQYF. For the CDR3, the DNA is TGTGCCAGCAGCTTAGAGCCTAGCGGGAACAAATACGAGCAGTACTTC.

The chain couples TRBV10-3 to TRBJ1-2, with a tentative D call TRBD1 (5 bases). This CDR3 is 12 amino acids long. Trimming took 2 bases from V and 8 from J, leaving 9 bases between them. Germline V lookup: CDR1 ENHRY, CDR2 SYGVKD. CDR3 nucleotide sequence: TGTGCCATCAGTGAGCCCGGGGGAGGCTACACCTTC. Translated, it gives CAISEPGGGYTF.

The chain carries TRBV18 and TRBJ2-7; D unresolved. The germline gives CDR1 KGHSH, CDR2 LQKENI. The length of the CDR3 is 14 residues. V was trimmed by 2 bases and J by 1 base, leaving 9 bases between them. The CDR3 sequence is CASSPEAQSYEQYF. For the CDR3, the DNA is TGTGCCAGCTCACCAGAGGCACAATCCTACGAGCAGTACTTC.